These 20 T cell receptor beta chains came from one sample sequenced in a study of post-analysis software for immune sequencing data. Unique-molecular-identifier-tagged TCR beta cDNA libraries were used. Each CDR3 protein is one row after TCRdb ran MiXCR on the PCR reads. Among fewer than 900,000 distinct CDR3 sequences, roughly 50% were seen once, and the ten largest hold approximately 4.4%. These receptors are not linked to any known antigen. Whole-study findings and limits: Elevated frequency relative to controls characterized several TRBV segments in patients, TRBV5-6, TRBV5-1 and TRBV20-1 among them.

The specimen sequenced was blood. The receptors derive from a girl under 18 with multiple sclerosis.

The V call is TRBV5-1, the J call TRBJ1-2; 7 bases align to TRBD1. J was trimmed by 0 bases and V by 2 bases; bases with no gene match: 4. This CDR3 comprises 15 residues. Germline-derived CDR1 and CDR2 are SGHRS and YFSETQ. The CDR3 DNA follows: TGCGCCAGCAGCTTCCTACAGGGGCCTAACTATGGCTACACCTTC. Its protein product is CASSFLQGPNYGYTF. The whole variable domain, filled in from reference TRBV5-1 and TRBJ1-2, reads KAGVTQTPRYLIKTRGQQVTLSCSPISGHRSVSWYQQTPGQGLQFLFEYFSETQRNKGNFPGRFSGRQFSNSRSEMNVSTLELGDSALYLCASSFLQGPNYGYTFGSGTRLTVV.

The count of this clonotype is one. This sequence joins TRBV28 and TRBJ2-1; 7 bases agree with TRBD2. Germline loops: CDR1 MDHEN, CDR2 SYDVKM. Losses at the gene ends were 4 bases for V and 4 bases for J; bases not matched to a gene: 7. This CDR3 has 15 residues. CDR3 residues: CASSSGTTVYNEQFF. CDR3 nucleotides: TGTGCCAGCAGTTCCGGGACTACCGTTTACAATGAGCAGTTCTTC.

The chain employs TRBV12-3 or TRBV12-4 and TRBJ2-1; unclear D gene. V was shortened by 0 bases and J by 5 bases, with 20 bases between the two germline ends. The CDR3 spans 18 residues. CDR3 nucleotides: TGTGCCAGCAGTTTAGCGCGTATGGGCTTTCGACCCAACAATGAGCAGTTCTTC. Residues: CASSLARMGFRPNNEQFF.

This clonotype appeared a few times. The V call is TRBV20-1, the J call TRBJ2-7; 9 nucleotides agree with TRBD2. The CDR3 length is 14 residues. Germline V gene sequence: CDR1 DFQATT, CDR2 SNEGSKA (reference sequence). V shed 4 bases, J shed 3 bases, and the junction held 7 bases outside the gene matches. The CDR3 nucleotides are TGCAGTGCTACCGAGGAGACTAGCGGCTACGAGCAGTACTTC. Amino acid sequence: CSATEETSGYEQYF.

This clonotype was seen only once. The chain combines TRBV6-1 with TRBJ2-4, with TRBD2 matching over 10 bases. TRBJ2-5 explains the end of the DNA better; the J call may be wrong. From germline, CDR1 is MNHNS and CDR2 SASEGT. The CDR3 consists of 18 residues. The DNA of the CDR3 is TGTGCCAGCAGTGAAGGCCGCGGACTAGCGGAGGGGGCAAAGACCCAGTACTTC. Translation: CASSEGRGLAEGAKTQYF.

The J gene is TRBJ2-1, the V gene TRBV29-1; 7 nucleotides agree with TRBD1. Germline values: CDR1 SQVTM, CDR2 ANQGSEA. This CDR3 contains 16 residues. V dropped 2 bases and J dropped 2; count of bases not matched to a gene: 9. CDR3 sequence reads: CSVERDGTVPYNEQFF. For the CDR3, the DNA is TGCAGCGTTGAACGCGACGGGACAGTACCCTACAATGAGCAGTTCTTC.

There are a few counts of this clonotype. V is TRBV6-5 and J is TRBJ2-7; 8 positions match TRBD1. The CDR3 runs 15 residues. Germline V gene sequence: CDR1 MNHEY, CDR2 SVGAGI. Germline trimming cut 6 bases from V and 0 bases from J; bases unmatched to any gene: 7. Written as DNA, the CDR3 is TGTGCCAGCAGGGACAGGGACAGCCGCTCCTACGAGCAGTACTTC. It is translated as CASRDRDSRSYEQYF.

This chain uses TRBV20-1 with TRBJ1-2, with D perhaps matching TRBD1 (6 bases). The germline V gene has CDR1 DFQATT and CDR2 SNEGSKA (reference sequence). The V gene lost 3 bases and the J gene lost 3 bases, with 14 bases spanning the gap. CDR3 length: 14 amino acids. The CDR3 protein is CSASSGGRDYGYTF. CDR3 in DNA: TGCAGTGCTAGCTCTGGGGGCCGAGACTATGGCTACACCTTC.

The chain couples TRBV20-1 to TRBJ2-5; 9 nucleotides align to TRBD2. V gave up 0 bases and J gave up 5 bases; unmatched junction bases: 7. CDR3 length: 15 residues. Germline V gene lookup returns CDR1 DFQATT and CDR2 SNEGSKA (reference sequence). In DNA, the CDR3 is TGCAGTGCTAGAGATCTTCGCGGGAGGGACGAGACCCAGTACTTC. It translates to CSARDLRGRDETQYF.

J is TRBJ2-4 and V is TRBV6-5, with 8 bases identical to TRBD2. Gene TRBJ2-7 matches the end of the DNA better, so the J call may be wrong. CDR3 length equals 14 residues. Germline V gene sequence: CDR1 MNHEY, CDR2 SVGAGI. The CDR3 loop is CASRKLAVPYEQYF. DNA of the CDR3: TGTGCCAGCAGAAAACTAGCGGTCCCCTACGAGCAGTACTTC.

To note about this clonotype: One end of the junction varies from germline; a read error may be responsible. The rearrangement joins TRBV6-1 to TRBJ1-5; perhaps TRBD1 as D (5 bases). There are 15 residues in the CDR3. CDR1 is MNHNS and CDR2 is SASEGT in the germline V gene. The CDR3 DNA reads TGTGCCAGCAGTGAAGGGACACAAATTAACCAGCCTCAGCATTTT. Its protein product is CASSEGTQINQPQHF.

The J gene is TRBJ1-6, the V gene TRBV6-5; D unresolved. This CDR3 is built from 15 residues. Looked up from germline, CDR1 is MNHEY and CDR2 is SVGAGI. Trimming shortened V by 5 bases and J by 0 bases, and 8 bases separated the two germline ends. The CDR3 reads CASSQILSYNSPLHF. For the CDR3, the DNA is TGTGCCAGCAGTCAGATCCTCTCCTATAATTCACCCCTCCACTTT.

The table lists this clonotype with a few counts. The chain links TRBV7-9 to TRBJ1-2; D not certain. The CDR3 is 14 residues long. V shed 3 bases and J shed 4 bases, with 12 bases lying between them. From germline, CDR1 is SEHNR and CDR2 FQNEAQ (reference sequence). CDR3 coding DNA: TGTGCCAGCAGCTTCGTCCTTGGCCCCTATGGCTACACCTTC. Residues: CASSFVLGPYGYTF.

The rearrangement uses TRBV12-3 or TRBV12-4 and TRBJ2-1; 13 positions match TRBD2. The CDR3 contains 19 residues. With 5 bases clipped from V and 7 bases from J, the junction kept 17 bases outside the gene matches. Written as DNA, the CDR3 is TGTGCCAGCAGTCCCGAAATAGACAGACTAGCGGGAGGAGGGAATGAGCAGTTCTTC. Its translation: CASSPEIDRLAGGGNEQFF.

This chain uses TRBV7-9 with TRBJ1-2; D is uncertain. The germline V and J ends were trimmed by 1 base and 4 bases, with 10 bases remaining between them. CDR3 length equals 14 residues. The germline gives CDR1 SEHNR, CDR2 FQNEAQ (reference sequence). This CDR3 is CASSLEVHGYGYTF. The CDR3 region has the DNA TGTGCCAGCAGCTTAGAGGTCCACGGCTATGGCTACACCTTC.

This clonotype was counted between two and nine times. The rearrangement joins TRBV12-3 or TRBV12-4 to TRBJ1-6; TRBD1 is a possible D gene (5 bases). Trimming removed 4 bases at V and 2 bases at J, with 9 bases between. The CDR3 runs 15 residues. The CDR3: CASSWGDPYNSPLHF. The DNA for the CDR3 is TGTGCCAGCAGTTGGGGCGACCCCTATAATTCACCCCTCCACTTT.

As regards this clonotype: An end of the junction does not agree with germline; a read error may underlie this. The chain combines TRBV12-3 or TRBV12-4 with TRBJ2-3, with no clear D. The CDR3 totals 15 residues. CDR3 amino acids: CASSSRKFSTDTEYF. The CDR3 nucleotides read TGTGCCAGCAGTTCGCGGAAGTTTAGCACAGATACGGAGTATTTT.

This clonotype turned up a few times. As DNA, the CDR3 is TGTGCCAGCAGCTCCTATCGGGACAGCTACAATGAGCAGTTCTTC. It is translated as CASSSYRDSYNEQFF. The V and J genes are TRBV7-3 and TRBJ2-1; 7 nucleotides agree with TRBD1. The CDR3 is 15 residues long. Germline CDR1 reads SGHTA; CDR2 reads FQGTGA. Trimming took 4 bases from V and 3 from J; bases not matched to a gene: 6.

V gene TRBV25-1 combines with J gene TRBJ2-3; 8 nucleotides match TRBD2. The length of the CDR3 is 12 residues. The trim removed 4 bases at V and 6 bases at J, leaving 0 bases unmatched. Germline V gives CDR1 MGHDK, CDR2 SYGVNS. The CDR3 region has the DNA TGTGCCAGCAGTGGACTAGCGGATACGCAGTATTTT. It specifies CASSGLADTQYF.

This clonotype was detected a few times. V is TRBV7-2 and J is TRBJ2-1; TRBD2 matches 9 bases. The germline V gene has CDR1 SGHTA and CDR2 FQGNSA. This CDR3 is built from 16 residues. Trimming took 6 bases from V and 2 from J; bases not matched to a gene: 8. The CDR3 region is CASSPSGEGPYNEQFF. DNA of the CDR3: TGTGCCAGCAGTCCTAGCGGGGAGGGTCCCTACAATGAGCAGTTCTTC.